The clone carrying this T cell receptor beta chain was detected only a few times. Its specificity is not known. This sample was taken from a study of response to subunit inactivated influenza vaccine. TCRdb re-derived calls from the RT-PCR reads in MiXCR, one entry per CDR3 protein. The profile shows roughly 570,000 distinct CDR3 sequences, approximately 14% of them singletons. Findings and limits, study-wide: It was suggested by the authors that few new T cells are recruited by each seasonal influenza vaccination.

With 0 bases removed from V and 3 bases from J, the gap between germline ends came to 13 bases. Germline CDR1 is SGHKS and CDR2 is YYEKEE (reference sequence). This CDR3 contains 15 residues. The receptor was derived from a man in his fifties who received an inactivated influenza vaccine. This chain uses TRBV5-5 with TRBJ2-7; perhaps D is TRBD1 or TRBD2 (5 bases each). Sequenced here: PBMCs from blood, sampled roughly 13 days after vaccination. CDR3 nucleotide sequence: TGTGCCAGCAGCTTGGACCCGGGACGAAGCTACGAGCAGTACTTC. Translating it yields CASSLDPGRSYEQYF. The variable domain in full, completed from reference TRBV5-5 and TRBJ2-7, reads DAGVTQSPTHLIKTRGQQVTLRCSPISGHKSVSWYQQVLGQGPQFIFQYYEKEERGRGNFPDRFSARQFPNYSSELNVNALLLGDSALYLCASSLDPGRSYEQYFGPGTRLTVT.